The 27 T cell receptor beta chains given below trace back to one sample, sequenced in a study of T cell responses to AZD1222 COVID-19 vaccine (TCRdb year 2021). The library was made by the immunoSEQ multiplex PCR assay. TCRdb mirrors the immuneACCESS table, restricted to in-frame sequences. Some clones are absent from its copies; in checked studies, under half trace to an unresolved V gene, and the reason for the others is unknown. For this sample there are about 150,000 clones; around 90% appear just once. The top ten clonotypes cover 4.4% of the sample. The sample's time point label, in plain terms: baseline before first vaccination. The source material was peripheral blood, sampled on day 0 of AZD1222 vaccination. The receptor source for this set is an adult in good health.

V and J are TRBV7-2 and TRBJ1-1; possibly TRBD1 for D (5 bases). The germline V and J ends were trimmed by 6 bases and 4 bases, with 18 bases remaining between them. The CDR3 runs to 15 residues. Germline CDR1 SGHTA, CDR2 FQGNSA. The CDR3 nucleotides read TGTGCCAGCAGATTTACGGGACGGTCGGGCACTGAAGCTTTCTTT. This encodes CASRFTGRSGTEAFF.

The CDR3, as DNA: TGTGCCGCCACTGGAAACACTGAAGCTTTCTTT. Protein: CAATGNTEAFF. The rearrangement uses TRBV30 and TRBJ1-1; D remains ambiguous. Between the trimmed V and J ends, which lost 8 bases and 2 bases, there was a span of 9 bases. The germline V gene encodes CDR1 GTSNPN and CDR2 SVGIG (reference sequence). The CDR3 has 11 residues. The full variable domain, its missing parts supplied by reference TRBV30 and TRBJ1-1, is SQTIHQWPATLVQPVGSPLSLECTVEGTSNPNLYWYRQAAGRGLQLLFYSVGIGQISSEVPQNLSASRPQDRQFILSSKKLLLSDSGFYLCAATGNTEAFFGQGTRLTVV.

V gene TRBV10-3 combines with J gene TRBJ1-5, with TRBD1 identical over 10 bases. In germline, CDR1 is ENHRY, CDR2 SYGVKD. Germline trimming cut 7 bases from V and 5 bases from J; bases unmatched to any gene: 2. This CDR3 has 13 residues. CDR3 in DNA: TGTGCCATCAAGGGGACAGGGGATCAGCCCCAGCATTTT. This encodes CAIKGTGDQPQHF.

This clone was seen once. The V gene is TRBV28, the J gene TRBJ2-7; 7 nucleotides agree with TRBD1. V was pared by 8 bases and J by 10 bases, with 11 bases of the junction left unmatched. Germline CDR1 is MDHEN and CDR2 is SYDVKM. CDR3 size: 12 residues. CDR3 sequence: CASLDRDRSQYF. CDR3 in DNA: TGTGCCAGCCTTGACCGGGACAGATCACAGTACTTC.

This rearrangement joins TRBV3-1 (or the pseudogene TRBV3-2) to TRBJ1-2; D is undetermined. CDR1 LGHDT and CDR2 YNNKEL come from the germline V gene (reference sequence). Between the trimmed V and J ends, which lost 7 bases and 3 bases, there was a span of 21 bases. This CDR3 is 16 amino acids long. The CDR3 nucleotides read TGTGCCAGCAACAACTGGGGTGACCTAGGCCACTATGGCTACACCTTC. Encoded protein: CASNNWGDLGHYGYTF.

The J gene is TRBJ2-5, the V gene TRBV7-2; D is unclear. Germline V gene data show CDR1 as SGHTA and CDR2 as FQGNSA. The V end was cut by 3 bases, the J end by 5 bases, with 4 bases between. The CDR3 totals 11 residues. The CDR3 nucleotides read TGTGCCAGCAGCTTTACCGAGACCCAGTACTTC. The encoded protein is CASSFTETQYF.

The gene calls are TRBV3-1 (or the pseudogene TRBV3-2) and TRBJ2-4; the match to TRBD2 covers 8 bases. V was clipped by 1 base and J by 7 bases; unmatched bases: 6. The CDR3 is made up of 15 amino acids. Germline loops: CDR1 LGHDT, CDR2 YNNKEL (reference sequence). CDR3 sequence: CASSQAGGGLNIQYF. CDR3 in DNA: TGTGCCAGCAGCCAAGCGGGAGGGGGTTTGAACATTCAGTACTTC.

This chain connects TRBV7-9 to TRBJ1-1; D remains unclear. Trimming took off 3 bases at V and 2 bases at J, with 4 bases between the two ends. CDR1 is SEHNR, CDR2 FQNEAQ, per germline (reference sequence). CDR3 length: 12 residues. CDR3 in amino acids: CASSFVNTEAFF. For the CDR3, the DNA is TGTGCCAGCAGCTTTGTAAACACTGAAGCTTTCTTT.

The rearrangement uses TRBV12-5 and TRBJ2-5; possibly TRBD2 for D (6 bases). V lost 0 bases and J 4 bases, leaving 15 bases between the germline ends. This CDR3 has 16 residues. Germline lookup yields CDR1 LGHNT and CDR2 FRNRAP. CDR3 residues: CASGLVRRGWGETQYF. Here the CDR3 DNA reads TGTGCTAGTGGTTTGGTACGGAGGGGATGGGGAGAGACCCAGTACTTC.

This chain links TRBV19 with TRBJ2-1; TRBD2 agrees at 9 bases. Trimming at V came to 7 bases and at J to 3 bases, leaving 10 bases not matched to a gene. The germline V gene has CDR1 LNHDA and CDR2 SQIVND (reference sequence). This CDR3 spans 16 amino acids. The CDR3 spells CASKGWTSDIYNEQFF. CDR3 sequence (DNA): TGTGCCAGTAAAGGCTGGACTAGCGACATCTACAATGAGCAGTTCTTC.

This clone was seen once. V usage is TRBV9 and J usage is TRBJ2-7; D is unclear. This CDR3 is built from 12 residues. V dropped 0 bases and J dropped 3 bases, with 4 bases sitting between them. Germline CDR1 reads SGDLS; CDR2 reads YYNGEE. CDR3 bases: TGTGCCAGCAGCGTAGATGGCTACGAGCAGTACTTC. It encodes CASSVDGYEQYF.

The chain is built from TRBV24-1 and TRBJ1-5; D call uncertain. V lost 3 bases and J lost 1, with 6 bases in between. Germline V gene lookup returns CDR1 KGHDR and CDR2 SFDVKD. This CDR3 spans 14 amino acids. Written as DNA, the CDR3 is TGTGCCACCAGTGATCTATCCAGCAATCAGCCCCAGCATTTT. Protein product: CATSDLSSNQPQHF.

The chain combines TRBV29-1 with TRBJ1-2; D perhaps matches TRBD1 (6 bases). The CDR3 is 12 amino acids. Trimming removed 6 bases at V and 3 bases at J, with 11 bases between. The germline CDR1 and CDR2 sequences are SQVTM and ANQGSEA. CDR3 region: CSVAGADYGYTF. In DNA form, the CDR3 reads TGCAGCGTGGCGGGGGCGGACTATGGCTACACCTTC.

The J gene is TRBJ2-5, the V gene TRBV2; 8 bases map to TRBD1. The V segment lost 8 bases and the J segment 1 base; nucleotides outside the gene matches: 6. Germline V CDR1 and CDR2: SNHLY, FYNNEI. The CDR3 consists of 14 residues. The CDR3 DNA is TGTGCCAGCGGGGGACAGGCGCTCCAAGAGACCCAGTACTTC. Translation: CASGGQALQETQYF.

The chain carries TRBV10-1 and TRBJ1-6; TRBD1 aligns across 8 bases. V lost 6 bases to trimming and J lost 6 bases; unmatched junction nucleotides: 4. The CDR3 consists of 14 residues. The V gene's germline CDR1 is WNHNN and CDR2 SYGVQD (reference sequence). The CDR3: CASSDRGANSPLHF. The CDR3 DNA follows: TGCGCCAGCAGCGACAGGGGAGCTAATTCACCCCTCCACTTT.

This chain uses TRBV7-3 with TRBJ2-7; D uncertain. CDR3 length: 13 amino acids. CDR1 is SGHTA and CDR2 is FQGTGA in the germline V gene. Trimming stripped 2 bases from V and 5 bases from J, with 10 bases between. The CDR3 DNA sequence: TGTGCCAGCAGCTTATTACCCACAAACGAGCAGTACTTC. Translating gives CASSLLPTNEQYF.

The V and J genes are TRBV5-5 and TRBJ1-5; a possible D gene is TRBD1 (5 bases). CDR1 and CDR2 (germline): SGHKS, YYEKEE (reference sequence). Between the trimmed V and J ends, which lost 1 base and 2 bases, there was a span of 13 bases. The CDR3 totals 16 residues. DNA of the CDR3: TGTGCCAGCAGCTTGTTGGGGGTCCCTGGCAATCAGCCCCAGCATTTT. Translating gives CASSLLGVPGNQPQHF.

The chain employs TRBV4-1 and TRBJ1-5; D not certain. V was cut by 3 bases and J by 6 bases, with 9 bases left in between. CDR3 length: 13 amino acids. Looked up from germline, CDR1 is MGHRA and CDR2 is YSYEKL. The CDR3 nucleotides are TGCGCCAGCAGCCAGCGCGTCGGTCAGCCCCAGCATTTT. Amino acid sequence: CASSQRVGQPQHF.

The DNA for the CDR3 is TGTGCCAGCAGCTTAACCTGGTTAGCGGGAGGGTCATCGTCCCAGTACTTC. This encodes CASSLTWLAGGSSSQYF. The chain combines TRBV7-2 with TRBJ2-5; 11 bases agree with TRBD2. V was pared by 2 bases and J by 9 bases, with 14 bases of the junction left unmatched. Germline V lookup: CDR1 SGHTA, CDR2 FQGNSA. This CDR3 region has 17 residues.

The V gene is TRBV30, the J gene TRBJ1-1, with 7 bases lining up with TRBD1. V shed 3 bases, J shed 7 bases, and the junction held 8 bases outside the gene matches. The CDR3 is 13 residues long. The germline V gene encodes CDR1 GTSNPN and CDR2 SVGIG (reference sequence). CDR3: CAWRTGQYGEAFF. As DNA, the CDR3 is TGTGCCTGGAGGACGGGACAGTACGGTGAAGCTTTCTTT.

J is TRBJ2-7 and V is TRBV5-1; D remains unclear. Between the trimmed V and J ends, which lost 0 bases and 0 bases, there was a span of 7 bases. The CDR3 is made up of 14 amino acids. Germline CDR1 SGHRS, CDR2 YFSETQ. This CDR3 is CASSLELGSYEQYF. The CDR3 nucleotides are TGCGCCAGCAGCTTGGAACTGGGCTCCTACGAGCAGTACTTC. Filled out from reference TRBV5-1 and TRBJ2-7, the complete variable domain reads KAGVTQTPRYLIKTRGQQVTLSCSPISGHRSVSWYQQTPGQGLQFLFEYFSETQRNKGNFPGRFSGRQFSNSRSEMNVSTLELGDSALYLCASSLELGSYEQYFGPGTRLTVT.

V is TRBV30 and J is TRBJ1-1, with TRBD1 matching 8 bases. CDR1 and CDR2 from the germline V gene are GTSNPN and SVGIG (reference sequence). V dropped 2 bases and J dropped 11; count of bases not matched to a gene: 13. The CDR3 is 14 residues long. The CDR3 region is CAWSPTGGEQSAFF. CDR3 coding DNA: TGTGCCTGGAGTCCCACAGGGGGGGAACAATCGGCTTTCTTT.

The chain recombines TRBV5-1 with TRBJ1-3; no reliable D call. Germline V gene sequence: CDR1 SGHRS, CDR2 YFSETQ. Trimming left V 0 bases short and J 0 bases short, with 7 bases between. CDR3 length equals 15 residues. CDR3 protein: CASSLESLSGNTIYF. CDR3 in DNA: TGCGCCAGCAGCTTGGAGAGCCTCTCTGGAAACACCATATATTTT.

CDR3 in amino acids: CASSFFSEEQYF. The CDR3 nucleotides are TGTGCCAGCAGCTTTTTTTCTGAGGAGCAGTACTTC. The chain couples TRBV5-4 to TRBJ2-7; D ambiguous. Deletions cut 2 bases from V and 7 bases from J, with 10 bases between. In germline, CDR1 is SGHNT, CDR2 YYREEE (reference sequence). The CDR3 spans 12 residues.

This clone was observed a single time. V gene TRBV9 combines with J gene TRBJ2-6; tentative D call: TRBD2 (5 bases). With 0 bases removed from V and 4 bases from J, the gap between germline ends came to 8 bases. Germline CDR1 is SGDLS and CDR2 is YYNGEE. The CDR3 extends over 15 amino acids. The CDR3 loop reads CASSVAGGGANVLTF. CDR3 nucleotide sequence: TGTGCCAGCAGCGTAGCAGGAGGAGGGGCCAACGTCCTGACTTTC.

V usage is TRBV5-4 and J usage is TRBJ2-1, with a possible D match to TRBD2 (5 bases). V was cut by 4 bases and J by 6 bases, with 8 bases left in between. This CDR3 has 12 amino acids. The germline V gene encodes CDR1 SGHNT and CDR2 YYREEE (reference sequence). The CDR3 sequence: CASSPSGNEQFF. The CDR3 DNA follows: TGTGCCAGCAGCCCGAGCGGCAATGAGCAGTTCTTC.

The chain uses TRBV5-1 and TRBJ2-2; unclear D gene. Germline V gives CDR1 SGHRS, CDR2 YFSETQ. Deletions cut 2 bases from V and 2 bases from J, with 10 bases between. This CDR3 comprises 15 residues. The CDR3 bases are TGCGCCAGCAGCTTTGAAGCGAGTAACACCGGGGAGCTGTTTTTT. Residues: CASSFEASNTGELFF.